The next 5 T cell receptor beta chains were all read from a single sample in a study of identical twins. MiXCR was run by TCRdb on the 5' RACE reads, yielding one entry per CDR3 protein. The data contain more than 600,000 distinct CDR3 sequences, about 20% of them singletons. These data also featured in a second study, about T cells expressing NK-cell markers.

The sample was PBMCs. The receptors here all came from a woman aged 18-35 years in good health.

This clonotype was observed at least ten times. The V and J genes are TRBV29-1 and TRBJ2-2, with D possibly TRBD2 on 5 matching bases. The CDR3 consists of 14 residues. Trimming stripped 3 bases from V and 0 bases from J, with 8 bases between. Germline V gives CDR1 SQVTM, CDR2 ANQGSEA. CDR3 loop: CSVERAANTGELFF. CDR3 bases: TGCAGCGTTGAGAGGGCAGCGAACACCGGGGAGCTGTTTTTT.

J is TRBJ2-1 and V is TRBV12-3 or TRBV12-4; no reliable D call. The CDR3 runs to 11 residues. Trimming left V 5 bases short and J 10 bases short, with 9 bases between. CDR3 residues: CASSRQLEQFF. CDR3 DNA: TGTGCCAGCAGTCGTCAGCTGGAGCAGTTCTTC.

The rearrangement links TRBV6-2 or TRBV6-3 to TRBJ2-3; TRBD2 aligns across 7 bases. V was clipped by 2 bases and J by 6 bases; unmatched bases: 11. Germline CDR1 is MNHEY and CDR2 is SVGEGT. This CDR3 has 16 residues. The CDR3 protein is CASSYGLLLADDTQYF. CDR3 sequence (DNA): TGTGCCAGCAGTTACGGGTTGCTCCTAGCGGATGATACGCAGTATTTT.

The sample holds a few counts of this clonotype. The chain couples TRBV20-1 to TRBJ1-4; D not resolved. This CDR3 spans 17 amino acids. V was trimmed by 2 bases and J by 8 bases, leaving 24 bases between them. Germline CDR1 is DFQATT and CDR2 is SNEGSKA (reference sequence). Written as DNA, the CDR3 is TGCAGTGCTAGAACACCGTTCGGCGTCGGACTAGGGGAAAAACTGTTTTTT. This translates into CSARTPFGVGLGEKLFF.

The DNA for the CDR3 is TGCAGTGCTAGCTGGAACAGGGTTTACGATGAGCAGTTCTTC. This sequence encodes CSASWNRVYDEQFF. V and J are TRBV20-1 and TRBJ2-1, with D possibly matching TRBD1 (6 bases). The CDR3 length is 14 residues. Germline V gives CDR1 DFQATT, CDR2 SNEGSKA (reference sequence). Trimming removed 3 bases at V and 8 bases at J, with 17 bases between.